The 9 T cell receptor beta chains reported below all come from one sample, sequenced in a study of T cell responses to AZD1222 COVID-19 vaccine. The repertoire was sequenced with immunoSEQ multiplex PCR; TCRdb's copy has only in-frame clones and lacks some. The data hold about 150,000 clones, with approximately 91% observed a single time. Here the sequenced sample was peripheral blood, taken 28 days after the second AZD1222 dose. These receptors originate from an adult who received the AZD1222 COVID-19 vaccine.

This chain joins TRBV24-1 and TRBJ1-1, with 7 bases lining up with TRBD1. In germline, CDR1 is KGHDR, CDR2 SFDVKD. Trimming cost V 2 bases and J 4 bases; bases outside gene matches: 9. The CDR3 is 16 amino acids. The CDR3 reads CATSDSGGLRGTEAFF. CDR3 coding DNA: TGTGCCACCAGTGATTCAGGGGGTCTAAGGGGCACTGAAGCTTTCTTT.

The chain employs TRBV20-1 and TRBJ2-5; D is unclear. The CDR3 is made up of 11 amino acids. Germline values: CDR1 DFQATT, CDR2 SNEGSKA (reference sequence). Trimming left V 3 bases short and J 4 bases short, with 6 bases between. The DNA of the CDR3 is TGCAGTGCTAGGGGTCCAGAGACCCAGTACTTC. Its translation: CSARGPETQYF.

CDR3 residues: CASSIGGDFSGNTIYF. CDR3 sequence (DNA): TGTGCCAGTAGTATAGGGGGTGACTTCTCTGGAAACACCATATATTTT. J is TRBJ1-3 and V is TRBV19; D is undetermined. V was shortened by 1 base and J by 0 bases, with 10 bases between the two germline ends. The CDR3 has 16 amino acids. Germline V gene data show CDR1 as LNHDA and CDR2 as SQIVND (reference sequence).

J is TRBJ2-1 and V is TRBV7-2; D remains ambiguous. Germline V CDR1 and CDR2: SGHTA, FQGNSA. This CDR3 has 14 residues. V lost 1 base and J 6 bases, leaving 10 bases between the germline ends. The CDR3 bases are TGTGCCAGCAGCTTAGGTGAGATGGGCAATGAGCAGTTCTTC. Amino acids: CASSLGEMGNEQFF.

The rearrangement uses TRBV2 and TRBJ1-6; D possibly corresponds to TRBD1 (5 bases). The CDR3 loop spans 14 amino acids. Germline lookup yields CDR1 SNHLY and CDR2 FYNNEI. The V end was cut by 6 bases, the J end by 9 bases, with 15 bases between. CDR3 in amino acids: CASRGDLHSSPLHF. The CDR3 nucleotides are TGTGCCAGCAGGGGGGACCTACACAGTTCACCCCTCCACTTT.

The V and J genes are TRBV14 and TRBJ1-1; 9 bases match TRBD1. The J segment lost 0 bases and the V segment lost 3 bases, leaving 8 bases of the junction unmatched. Germline V gene lookup returns CDR1 SGHDN and CDR2 FVKESK. The CDR3 contains 17 residues. In nucleotides, the CDR3 is TGTGCCAGCAGCCAGGGACAGGGCATTTGGTTGAACACTGAAGCTTTCTTT. Translated, it gives CASSQGQGIWLNTEAFF. Full variable domain (missing parts from reference TRBV14 and TRBJ1-1): EAGVTQFPSHSVIEKGQTVTLRCDPISGHDNLYWYRRVMGKEIKFLLHFVKESKQDESGMPNNRFLAERTGGTYSTLKVQPAELEDSGVYFCASSQGQGIWLNTEAFFGQGTRLTVV.

The chain joins TRBV6-5 to TRBJ1-5; the D is unclear. The CDR3 sequence is 13 residues long. V was trimmed by 2 bases and J by 0 bases, leaving 2 bases between them. Per germline, CDR1 MNHEY and CDR2 SVGAGI. In nucleotides, the CDR3 is TGTGCCAGCAGTTACCTTAGCAATCAGCCCCAGCATTTT. It is translated as CASSYLSNQPQHF.

This chain joins TRBV9 and TRBJ1-4; 7 bases are shared with TRBD1. Germline assignment: CDR1 SGDLS and CDR2 YYNGEE. V shed 4 bases and J 2 bases; nucleotides not matched to a gene: 5. The CDR3 contains 15 residues. This CDR3 is CASSSQTGTNEKLFF. The CDR3 coding sequence is TGTGCCAGCAGCTCCCAGACAGGGACTAATGAAAAACTGTTTTTT. Using reference TRBV9 and TRBJ1-4 for the parts outside the CDR3, the full variable domain is DSGVTQTPKHLITATGQRVTLRCSPRSGDLSVYWYQQSLDQGLQFLIQYYNGEERAKGNILERFSAQQFPDLHSELNLSSLELGDSALYFCASSSQTGTNEKLFFGSGTQLSVL.

This clone has just one count. The genes are TRBV19 and TRBJ1-2; D remains unclear. V lost 3 bases to trimming and J lost 4 bases, with 12 bases between them. This CDR3 has 14 amino acids. Germline-derived CDR1 and CDR2 are LNHDA and SQIVND (reference sequence). The CDR3 here is CASSIWRESYGYTF. The CDR3 DNA reads as TGTGCCAGTAGTATTTGGAGGGAGAGCTATGGCTACACCTTC.